This T cell receptor (beta chain) was sequenced during a study of blood T cell repertoires in COVID-19. Looking at the study overall: In each case, the material was cDNA or gDNA derived from T cells, B-cell-depleted T cells, or PBMCs.

Trimming pared 7 bases from V and 3 bases from J, leaving 17 bases between. Germline V gene data show CDR1 as KGHDR and CDR2 as SFDVKD. The CDR3 spans 15 residues. In the authors' methods: Amplification of reference gene primers was used by the study to estimate nucleated cell counts. Data came from immunoSEQ multiplex PCR; TCRdb stores just in-frame clones and leaves some out. V and J calls and clone size follow that table, whereas D and trimming were derived from the DNA. Of around 500,000 clones listed, less than 90% are singletons. Living in 24 US areas, the participants were between roughly 18 and 90 years of age. In assigning cohorts, the study relied on participant-reported clinical history.

The sequencing input was PBMCs or T cells enriched from blood (not recorded which). The TCR originated in a woman aged 60-70 years who had recovered from COVID-19. The genes are TRBV24-1 and TRBJ1-2; the D gene is possibly TRBD1 (5 bases). The CDR3 nucleotides are TGTGCCACCAGCACCACGGCGGGGGGTGACTATGGCTACACCTTC. Its protein product is CATSTTAGGDYGYTF.